This TCR beta chain was sequenced for a study of cytomegalovirus exposure and HLA in healthy donors. The V gene's germline CDR1 is MNHEY and CDR2 SMNVEV (reference sequence). The V gene end was trimmed by 5 bases and the J gene end by 6 bases; junction bases not matched to a gene: 6. CDR3 size: 15 residues. The study ran its PCR with 60 Vbeta and 13 Jbeta primers. Sequenced by immunoSEQ multiplex PCR; TCRdb stores in-frame clones only, minus some. The sample comprises around 130,000 clones, 80% of which are singletons, and just over 2.5% rests with the top ten. The specimen sequenced was PBMCs. The genes are TRBV27 and TRBJ1-5; the match to TRBD1 covers 11 bases. This clonotype originated in a young man in good health and CMV-seronegative. The CDR3 here is CASSQGTGGGQPQHF. CDR3 nucleotide sequence: TGTGCCAGCAGTCAAGGGACAGGGGGGGGTCAGCCCCAGCATTTT.